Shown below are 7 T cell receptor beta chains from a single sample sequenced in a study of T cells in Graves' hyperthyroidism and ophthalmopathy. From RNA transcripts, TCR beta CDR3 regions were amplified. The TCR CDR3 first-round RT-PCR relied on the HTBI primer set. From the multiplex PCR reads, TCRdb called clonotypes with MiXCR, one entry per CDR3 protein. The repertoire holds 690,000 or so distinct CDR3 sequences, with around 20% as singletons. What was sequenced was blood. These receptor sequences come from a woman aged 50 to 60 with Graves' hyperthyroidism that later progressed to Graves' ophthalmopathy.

The chain's CDR3 is CASSQGTAWNQPQHF. CDR3 DNA: TGTGCCAGCAGCCAAGGTACAGCCTGGAATCAGCCCCAGCATTTT. This chain joins TRBV3-1 and TRBJ1-5; the D is unclear. Trimming left V 1 base short and J 4 bases short, with 11 bases between. The CDR3 is made up of 15 amino acids. From germline, CDR1 is LGHDT and CDR2 YNNKEL (reference sequence). The complete variable domain, with remaining parts taken from reference TRBV3-1 and TRBJ1-5, reads DTAVSQTPKYLVTQMGNDKSIKCEQNLGHDTMYWYKQDSKKFLKIMFSYNNKELIINETVPNRFSPKSPDKAHLNLHINSLELGDSAVYFCASSQGTAWNQPQHFGDGTRLSIL.

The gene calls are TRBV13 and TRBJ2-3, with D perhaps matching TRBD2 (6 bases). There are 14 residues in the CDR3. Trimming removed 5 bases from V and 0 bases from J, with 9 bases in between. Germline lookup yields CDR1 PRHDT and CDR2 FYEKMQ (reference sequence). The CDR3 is CASSTGGSTDTQYF. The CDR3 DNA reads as TGTGCCAGCAGCACTGGAGGGAGCACAGATACGCAGTATTTT. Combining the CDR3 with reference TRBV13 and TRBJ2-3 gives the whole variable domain AAGVIQSPRHLIKEKRETATLKCYPIPRHDTVYWYQQGPGQDPQFLISFYEKMQSDKGSIPDRFSAQQFSDYHSELNMSSLELGDSALYFCASSTGGSTDTQYFGPGTRLTVL.

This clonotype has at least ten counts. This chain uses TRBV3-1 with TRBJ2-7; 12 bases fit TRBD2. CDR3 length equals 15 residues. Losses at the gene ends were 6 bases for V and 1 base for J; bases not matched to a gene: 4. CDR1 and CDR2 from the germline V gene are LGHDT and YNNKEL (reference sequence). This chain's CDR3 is CASSPSGGASYEQYF. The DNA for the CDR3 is TGTGCCAGCAGTCCTAGCGGGGGGGCGTCCTACGAGCAGTACTTC.

The CDR3 region is CASSLLDNNYGYTF. CDR3 in DNA: TGTGCCAGCAGTTTATTGGACAATAACTATGGCTACACCTTC. The chain recombines TRBV12-3 or TRBV12-4 with TRBJ1-2; tentatively, D is TRBD1 (5 bases). The CDR3 runs to 14 residues. Between the trimmed V and J ends, which lost 2 bases and 1 base, there was a span of 8 bases.

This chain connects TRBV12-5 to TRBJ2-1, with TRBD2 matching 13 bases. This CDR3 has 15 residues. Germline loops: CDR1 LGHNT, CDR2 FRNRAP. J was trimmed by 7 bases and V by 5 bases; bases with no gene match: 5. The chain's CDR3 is CASGLGTSGENEQFF. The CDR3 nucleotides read TGTGCTAGTGGTCTAGGGACTAGCGGGGAAAATGAGCAGTTCTTC. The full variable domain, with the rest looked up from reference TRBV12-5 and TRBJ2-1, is DARVTQTPRHKVTEMGQEVTMRCQPILGHNTVFWYRQTMMQGLELLAYFRNRAPLDDSGMPKDRFSAEMPDATLATLKIQPSEPRDSAVYFCASGLGTSGENEQFFGPGTRLTVL.

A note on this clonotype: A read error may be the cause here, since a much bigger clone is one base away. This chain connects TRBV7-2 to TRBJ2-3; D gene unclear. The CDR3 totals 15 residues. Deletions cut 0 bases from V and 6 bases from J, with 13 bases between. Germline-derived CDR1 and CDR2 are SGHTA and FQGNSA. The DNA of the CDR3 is TGTGCCAGCAGCTTAGCGCTTAGGGTTGAGGATACGCAGTATTTT. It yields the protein CASSLALRVEDTQYF.

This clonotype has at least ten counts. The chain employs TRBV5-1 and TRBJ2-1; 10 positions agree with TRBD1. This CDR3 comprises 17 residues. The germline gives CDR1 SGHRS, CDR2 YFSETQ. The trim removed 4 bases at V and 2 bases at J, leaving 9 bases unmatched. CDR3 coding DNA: TGCGCCAGCAGCGCGGGACAGGGGATACCCCCCTACAATGAGCAGTTCTTC. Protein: CASSAGQGIPPYNEQFF.